What follows describes a single T cell receptor (beta chain). Its antigen specificity is not known. Per-nucleotide qualities are absent, and no much larger clonotype sits a single base away. Library preparation was by the immunoSEQ multiplex PCR assay. For the multiplex PCR, a mixture combining 60 forward primers for TCR Vbeta segments and 13 reverse primers for TCR Jbeta segments was used. A multiplex PCR assay on genomic DNA amplified the CDR3 region of rearranged TCR beta genes. Amplified TCR beta libraries were sequenced as 87-base-pair reads on the Illumina HiSeq System. The source study handled its data this way. A later analysis tallied about 77 million unique TCR beta chains across the roughly 610 repertoires, and approximately 11 million of those chains were shared by two or more donors. Raw reads were error-corrected and collapsed into unique sequences with a nearest-neighbor algorithm that merged closely related sequences to remove PCR and sequencing errors. V, D and J gene segments were assigned by aligning CDR3 sequences to IMGT reference sequences. Each retained sequence needed at least a six-nucleotide match to both a V gene segment and a J gene segment. A rearrangement counted as productive if the CDR3 had no stop codons and remained in frame with V and J, and every other rearrangement counted as non-productive. CDR3 was defined by IMGT convention, running from the second conserved V-encoded cysteine to the conserved J-encoded phenylalanine. Sequences without an unambiguous match to a single V gene segment were excluded from the earlier analysis of 450 to 750 of the donors. An earlier analysis of a few hundred of the donors called V segments functional above 56.7% productive rearrangements and segregating when the between-donor standard deviation exceeded 5%. A statistical classification framework was developed to diagnose cytomegalovirus status using the catalog of TCR beta chain sequences. In a later analysis, TCR nucleotide sequences were compared against IMGT/GENE-DB human TR gene sequences so that V and J genes could be assigned. Using the TCRdist pipeline, a later analysis assigned CDR3 sequences along with most-parsimonious VDJ recombination scenarios. In a later analysis, each TCR beta chain was defined by its CDR3 amino acid sequence together with its V-gene family, and reads lacking a unique V-gene family were excluded. As a way to deal with suspected cross-contamination and a sequencing artifact, a later analysis dropped hundreds of nucleotide sequences that were highly shared and had low generation probability. A later analysis calculated a clonal expansion index for each public chain from normalized within-repertoire ranks of inferred template counts. Generation probabilities in a later analysis came from a VDJ recombination model fitted to out-of-frame rearrangements, and those results were checked against IGoR. In a later analysis, hypergeometric tests were used to score TCR-TCR, TCR-HLA and TCR-CMV co-occurrence, with a repertoire-size bias correction applied to TCR pairs. In a later analysis, false discovery rates were estimated by permuting HLA or CMV assignments 20 times. In a later analysis, co-occurring TCRs were grouped using DBSCAN, with TCRdist sequence similarity added in when clustering inside HLA-allele-positive subsets. Repertoires with fewer than 30,000 or more than 120,000 public chains were left out of co-occurrence clustering, as were five repertoires with anomalous nucleotide sharing. The immuneACCESS repertoire file appears here via TCRdb, limited to in-frame rearrangements. These files lack a portion of the clones; in checked studies, under half of the deficit traces to unresolved V genes, and the cause of the others is not known. The DNA gave D and trimming, while V, J and clone size come from that table. In all, the sample holds approximately 190,000 clones, and roughly 70% of those were seen once. Around 3% of the sample is in the top ten clones.

The data were obtained in a study of cytomegalovirus exposure and HLA in healthy donors (dated by TCRdb to the late 2010s). In terms of the full investigation: According to an earlier analysis of around 600 of the donors, some 170 million T cells yielded 117 million unique TCR beta sequences and 276 Gb of sequence data. An early release covering 550 to 700 HLA-typed donors comprised approximately 300 gigabases of sequencing data and 85 million or so unique TCR sequences. Of the 300 to 500 genotyped donors, 65% to 90% were placed in the genetic ancestry cluster associated with self-reported Caucasian donors. The study aimed to test whether signatures of past pathogen exposure could be identified by cataloging public T cell receptors. The study profiled the T cell repertoires of about 640 subjects by immunosequencing and related them to cytomegalovirus serostatus. A separate validation cohort of approximately 130 different subjects was used in addition to the 666-subject first cohort. To predict cytomegalovirus infection status, the study combined high-throughput TCR immunosequencing, statistical association of individual TCRs with disease status, and machine learning. To study patterns of TCR occurrence, a later analysis re-analyzed previously published TCR beta repertoires from 700 or so donors and added high-resolution HLA genotyping. The later analysis used no new phenotypic data to find candidate immune exposures, relying instead on TCR beta sequences and their occurrence across donors. In an earlier analysis of over 550 of the donors, high-throughput TCR beta sequencing was used to judge whether each TCR beta V gene segment behaved as functional or pseudogenic. Alongside the repertoire data, information on donor age, sex, ethnicity and CMV serostatus was compiled. Genome-wide SNP genotypes for about three fifths of the roughly 670 donors were used in a later genetic analysis, which treated that subset as a discovery cohort. All discovery cohort repertoires had been generated using a single sequencing platform. HLA typing covered class I and class II loci at four-digit resolution. The number of typed donors differed by locus: about 629-630 for A, B, C, DRB1 and DQB1; some 540 for DQA1; about 600 for DPA1; and around 450 for DPB1. Because of strong linkage in the cohort, five DR-DQ haplotypes were treated as single units for association and clustering. Among about 390 genotyped donors of the cohort, an average of 235,054 unique TCR beta nucleotide sequences were sequenced per donor, roughly a sixth of them non-productive. Study-level results and caveats: Correlated functional status among segregating V segments might reflect linkage disequilibrium, but an unknown experimental factor could not be ruled out. A cluster of highly shared sequence variants was judged likely to be a technical artifact of the sequencing pipeline. Specific HLA alleles were associated with 15,000 to 20,000 TCR beta sequences at a false discovery rate of 0.05 in a later analysis. In both the original and validation cohorts, the classifier was reported to diagnose cytomegalovirus status with high specificity and sensitivity. Only TCR beta chains were sequenced in this cohort, and the absence of alpha or paired-chain data limited detectable features. The study gave a list of more than 150 TCR beta chains associated with cytomegalovirus. In an earlier analysis of approximately 590 of the donors, most TCR beta V segments appeared in productive rearrangements about 90% or about 30% of the time, broadly matching IMGT annotations. In a later analysis, most CMV-associated TCR beta chains were found to appear HLA-restricted, with HLA associations seemingly driven largely by CMV exposure. Because the 87-base-pair reads could not distinguish some IMGT-functional V segments, including TRBV6-2 and TRBV6-3, those segments were excluded. The authors suggested that the approach could potentially be generalized to other disease states and immunological phenotypes. Assigning TCR associations to individual alleles was difficult when HLA alleles, especially DR and DQ, strongly co-occurred. In a later analysis, HLA-associated TCR beta chains showed more clonal expansion and lower generation probabilities than non-associated chains that were equally common. In a later analysis, several top co-occurrence clusters were reported to appear linked to parvovirus B19, influenza, CMV and Epstein-Barr virus. Compared with the roughly 700-donor mean, donors in an Asian-associated ancestry cluster had fewer N-insertions in productive TCRs, according to a later genetic analysis. Because counts were too low, approximately 15 rarely observed V segments, including chromosome 9 orphons, were excluded from the earlier analysis of fewer than 650 of the donors. A further reported finding was that TCR beta sequences accurately predicted the HLA-A and HLA-B alleles for most subjects in the first cohort. Sequencing depth was assumed to be roughly uniform across donors in the presence/absence analyses, though that assumption may not hold. For the cohort, immune exposure information was limited to CMV serostatus. In vitro tests confirmed that a few of the cytomegalovirus-associated TCR beta chains recognize cytomegalovirus antigens. A later genetic analysis associated a missense DCLRE1C variant with V-gene and J-gene trimming of TCR beta chains, and an independent cohort replicated the association. In a later analysis, the rate of TCR association differed among HLA loci, with DRB1 alleles having the most associated TCRs and HLA-C alleles having the fewest. Because HLA typing was missing for some donors at each locus, association tests included only the typed subset. Most TCR sequences were observed very rarely across donors, whereas some public TCRs were present in many individuals.

Clipping removes 9 bases from V and 8 bases from J, with 7 as the unmatched junction base count. The CDR3 sequence holds 13 residues, the cysteine and phenylalanine included. Only the CDR3 part of the read is kept: 39 bases, read in frame from the first base. Sequences SGHTA (CDR1) and FQGNSA (CDR2) are obtained from the germline V gene. The cohort consisted of some 730 healthy bone marrow donors. At the time of sampling, every cohort member was nominally healthy, though immune exposures that went unrecorded were likely present. The donor tested CMV seropositive, placing the donor among the 250 to 350 seropositive members of the cohort. Every donor gave a peripheral blood sample, and the peripheral blood mononuclear cells from that sample were used for TCR beta sequencing. The Qiagen DNeasy Blood Extraction Kit was used to extract genomic DNA from the blood cell samples.

The sample comprised PBMCs. The rearrangement joined TRBV7-2 to TRBJ1-4; TRBD1 aligns with 9 central bases. This TCR was recovered from a man in his forties in good health and CMV-seropositive. The DNA is TGTGCCAGTTCCGGGACAGGGCGGGAAAAACTGTTTTTT. It translates to CASSGTGREKLFF.